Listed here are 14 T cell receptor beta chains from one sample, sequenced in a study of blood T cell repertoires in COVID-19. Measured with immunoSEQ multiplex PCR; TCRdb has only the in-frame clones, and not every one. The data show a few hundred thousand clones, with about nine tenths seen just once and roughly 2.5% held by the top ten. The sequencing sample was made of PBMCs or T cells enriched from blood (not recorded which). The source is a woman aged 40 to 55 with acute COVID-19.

CDR3 sequence reads: CASSNAVNTEAFF. The CDR3 DNA reads TGTGCCAGCAGCAACGCGGTCAACACTGAAGCTTTCTTT. V gene TRBV6-2 or TRBV6-3 combines with J gene TRBJ1-1; D not certain. V was cut by 6 bases and J by 2 bases, with 10 bases left in between. Germline-derived CDR1 and CDR2 are MNHEY and SVGEGT. The CDR3 has 13 residues.

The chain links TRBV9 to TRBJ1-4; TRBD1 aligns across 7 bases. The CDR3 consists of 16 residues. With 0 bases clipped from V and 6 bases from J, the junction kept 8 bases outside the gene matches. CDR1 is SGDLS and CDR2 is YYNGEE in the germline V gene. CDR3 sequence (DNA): TGTGCCAGCAGCGTAGCTACGAGGGGGCCGGATGAAAAACTGTTTTTT. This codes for CASSVATRGPDEKLFF.

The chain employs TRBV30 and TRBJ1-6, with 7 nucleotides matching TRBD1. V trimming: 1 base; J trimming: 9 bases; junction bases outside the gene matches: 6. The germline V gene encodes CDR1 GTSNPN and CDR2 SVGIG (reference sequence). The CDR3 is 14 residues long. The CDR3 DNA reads TGTGCCTGGAGTGGCGGGACAGTCAGTTCACCCCTCCACTTT. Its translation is CAWSGGTVSSPLHF.

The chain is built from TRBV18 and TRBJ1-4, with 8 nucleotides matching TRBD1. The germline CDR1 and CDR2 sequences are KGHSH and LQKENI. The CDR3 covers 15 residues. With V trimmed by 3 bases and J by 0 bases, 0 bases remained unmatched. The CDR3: CASSPTGATNEKLFF. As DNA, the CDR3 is TGTGCCAGCTCACCGACAGGGGCAACTAATGAAAAACTGTTTTTT.

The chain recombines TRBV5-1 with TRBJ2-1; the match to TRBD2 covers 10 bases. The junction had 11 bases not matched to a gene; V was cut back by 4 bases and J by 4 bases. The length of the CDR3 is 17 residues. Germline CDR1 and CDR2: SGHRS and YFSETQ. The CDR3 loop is CASSPGETSGSYNEQFF. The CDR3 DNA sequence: TGCGCCAGCAGCCCGGGGGAGACTAGCGGGTCTTACAATGAGCAGTTCTTC.

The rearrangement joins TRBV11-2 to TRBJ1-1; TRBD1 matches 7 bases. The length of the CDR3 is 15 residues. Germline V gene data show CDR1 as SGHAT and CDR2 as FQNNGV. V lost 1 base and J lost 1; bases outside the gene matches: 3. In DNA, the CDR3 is TGTGCCAGCAGCTTAGGACAGGGAACGAACACTGAAGCTTTCTTT. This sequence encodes CASSLGQGTNTEAFF. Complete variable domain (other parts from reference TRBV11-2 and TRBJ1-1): EAGVAQSPRYKIIEKRQSVAFWCNPISGHATLYWYQQILGQGPKLLIQFQNNGVVDDSQLPKDRFSAERLKGVDSTLKIQPAKLEDSAVYLCASSLGQGTNTEAFFGQGTRLTVV.

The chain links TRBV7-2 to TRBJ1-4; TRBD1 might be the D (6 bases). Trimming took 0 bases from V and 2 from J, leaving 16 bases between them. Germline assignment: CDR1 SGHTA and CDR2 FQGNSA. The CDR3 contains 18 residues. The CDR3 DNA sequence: TGTGCCAGCAGCTTAGCTGGGCCAGGGGAAGTCACTAATGAAAAACTGTTTTTT. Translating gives CASSLAGPGEVTNEKLFF.

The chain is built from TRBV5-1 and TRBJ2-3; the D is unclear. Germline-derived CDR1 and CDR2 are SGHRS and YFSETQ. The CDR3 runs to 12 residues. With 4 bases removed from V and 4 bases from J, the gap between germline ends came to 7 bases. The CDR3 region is CASSENADTQYF. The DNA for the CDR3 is TGCGCCAGCAGCGAGAACGCAGATACGCAGTATTTT.

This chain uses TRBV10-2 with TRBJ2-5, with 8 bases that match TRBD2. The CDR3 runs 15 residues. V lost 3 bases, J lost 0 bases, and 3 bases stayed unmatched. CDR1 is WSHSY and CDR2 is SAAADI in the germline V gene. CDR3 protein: CASSEQRGYQETQYF. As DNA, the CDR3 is TGCGCCAGCAGTGAACAGCGGGGGTACCAAGAGACCCAGTACTTC.

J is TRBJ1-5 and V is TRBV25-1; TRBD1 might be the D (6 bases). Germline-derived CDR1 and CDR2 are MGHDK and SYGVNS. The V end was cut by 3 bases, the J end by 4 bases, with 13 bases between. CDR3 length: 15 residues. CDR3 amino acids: CASSDQGRGNQPQHF. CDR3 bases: TGTGCCAGCAGTGACCAGGGGAGGGGTAATCAGCCCCAGCATTTT. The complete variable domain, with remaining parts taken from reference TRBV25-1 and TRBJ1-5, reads EADIYQTPRYLVIGTGKKITLECSQTMGHDKMYWYQQDPGMELHLIHYSYGVNSTEKGDLSSESTVSRIRTEHFPLTLESARPSHTSQYLCASSDQGRGNQPQHFGDGTRLSIL.

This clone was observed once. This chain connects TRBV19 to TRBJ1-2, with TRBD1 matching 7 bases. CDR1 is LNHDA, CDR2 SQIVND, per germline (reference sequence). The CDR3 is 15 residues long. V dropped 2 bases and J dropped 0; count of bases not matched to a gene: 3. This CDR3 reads CASSIPQGANYGYTF. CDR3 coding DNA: TGTGCCAGTAGTATACCGCAGGGGGCTAACTATGGCTACACCTTC. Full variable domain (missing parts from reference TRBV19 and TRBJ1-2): DGGITQSPKYLFRKEGQNVTLSCEQNLNHDAMYWYRQDPGQGLRLIYYSQIVNDFQKGDIAEGYSVSREKKESFPLTVTSAQKNPTAFYLCASSIPQGANYGYTFGSGTRLTVV.

Written as DNA, the CDR3 is TGTGCCAGCCGACGAGGAGGTGAAAAACTGTTTTTT. This gives the protein CASRRGGEKLFF. This rearrangement joins TRBV2 to TRBJ1-4; D unresolved. This CDR3 region has 12 residues. Trimming left V 8 bases short and J 7 bases short, with 11 bases between. Germline CDR1 is SNHLY and CDR2 is FYNNEI.

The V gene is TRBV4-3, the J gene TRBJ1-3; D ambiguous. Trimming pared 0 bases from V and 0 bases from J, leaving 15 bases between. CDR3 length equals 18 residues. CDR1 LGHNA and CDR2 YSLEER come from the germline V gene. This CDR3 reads CASSQDMSSGFSGNTIYF. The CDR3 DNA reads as TGCGCCAGCAGCCAAGATATGAGTTCGGGTTTCTCTGGAAACACCATATATTTT.

The CDR3 bases are TGTGCCAGCAGCGCCCTCAGCGAGGGTTCTGGAAACACCATATATTTT. It is translated as CASSALSEGSGNTIYF. This chain links TRBV9 with TRBJ1-3; D uncertain. V dropped 3 bases and J dropped 1 base, with 14 bases sitting between them. The CDR3 sequence is 16 residues long. The germline V gene encodes CDR1 SGDLS and CDR2 YYNGEE.